The 15 T cell receptor beta chains below were found in one sample sequenced in a study of T-cell memory formation after mild COVID-19. TCRdb fed the 5' RACE reads into MiXCR, producing one record per CDR3 protein. Among some 310,000 distinct CDR3 sequences listed, 20% to 25% were seen once. The sequenced sample consisted of PBMCs or a T cell subset sorted from them (not recorded which). The source of these receptors is a man aged 18 to 30 who had mild COVID-19 (a few samples of this study predate the infection). Cell type and time point are not known.

The chain combines TRBV5-6 with TRBJ2-2, with 7 bases identical to TRBD1. The CDR3 has 15 amino acids. Germline assignment: CDR1 SGHDT and CDR2 YYEEEE. Trimming at V came to 4 bases and at J to 4 bases, leaving 7 bases not matched to a gene. CDR3 nucleotide sequence: TGTGCCAGCAGCATGACGGGACAGATCACCGGGGAGCTGTTTTTT. As protein: CASSMTGQITGELFF.

The chain couples TRBV20-1 to TRBJ2-2, with no clear D. CDR3 length: 14 amino acids. The V end was cut by 2 bases, the J end by 5 bases, with 12 bases between. CDR1 is DFQATT and CDR2 is SNEGSKA in the germline V gene (reference sequence). The CDR3 sequence: CSARPSIGTGELFF. The CDR3 bases are TGCAGTGCTAGACCCTCCATCGGTACCGGGGAGCTGTTTTTT.

Only a few counts were recorded for this clonotype. The chain couples TRBV6-6 to TRBJ1-1, with 7 positions matching TRBD1. CDR3 length: 14 residues. V lost 6 bases, J lost 4 bases, and 8 bases stayed unmatched. From germline, CDR1 is MNHNY and CDR2 SVGAGI (reference sequence). The CDR3 reads CASSRQGGITEAFF. Written as DNA, the CDR3 is TGTGCCAGCAGCCGACAGGGAGGGATCACTGAAGCTTTCTTT.

The sample holds a few counts of this clonotype. The chain has TRBV7-8 and TRBJ2-1, with D unresolved. V dropped 8 bases and J dropped 10 bases, with 21 bases sitting between them. The CDR3 extends over 14 amino acids. Germline V CDR1 and CDR2: SGHVS, FQNEAQ. The DNA for the CDR3 is TGTGCCAGCGACGAATTCTGGTCCCCCCACGAGCAGTTCTTC. It translates to CASDEFWSPHEQFF.

This clonotype was observed a few times. The chain links TRBV7-9 to TRBJ1-5; 7 bases line up with TRBD1. The CDR3 is 19 amino acids. V gave up 5 bases and J gave up 0 bases; unmatched junction bases: 16. The V gene's germline CDR1 is SEHNR and CDR2 FQNEAQ (reference sequence). This chain's CDR3 is CASSKVPLDRTYSNQPQHF. The CDR3 nucleotides are TGTGCCAGCAGCAAGGTGCCCCTGGACAGGACCTATAGCAATCAGCCCCAGCATTTT.

There are a few counts of this clonotype. The gene calls are TRBV29-1 and TRBJ2-2, with TRBD1 identical over 8 bases. This CDR3 spans 12 amino acids. V shed 6 bases, J shed 6 bases, and the junction held 3 bases outside the gene matches. The germline V gene encodes CDR1 SQVTM and CDR2 ANQGSEA. The CDR3 reads CSVAGGPGELFF. CDR3 DNA sequence: TGCAGCGTGGCAGGGGGCCCCGGGGAGCTGTTTTTT.

This clonotype was seen a few times. The rearrangement links TRBV5-5 to TRBJ2-7; D gene unclear. V was pared by 4 bases and J by 5 bases, with 13 bases between. The CDR3 covers 13 residues. Germline CDR1 SGHKS, CDR2 YYEKEE (reference sequence). The CDR3: CASSDLNEDEQYF. The CDR3 coding sequence is TGTGCCAGCAGCGACTTAAACGAGGACGAGCAGTACTTC.

The rearrangement links TRBV7-2 to TRBJ1-6; the match to TRBD1 covers 7 bases. There are 15 residues in the CDR3. The germline V gene has CDR1 SGHTA and CDR2 FQGNSA. V lost 5 bases to trimming and J lost 10 bases; unmatched junction nucleotides: 11. CDR3 sequence (DNA): TGTGCCAGCAGCCTAATGGTCGACAGGGCATCACCCCTCCACTTT. Amino acid sequence: CASSLMVDRASPLHF.

CDR3 in amino acids: CASSQELSFGTEAFF. The CDR3, as DNA: TGCGCCAGCAGCCAAGAGTTAAGCTTCGGCACTGAAGCTTTCTTT. The chain recombines TRBV4-3 with TRBJ1-1; no firm D call. There are 15 residues in the CDR3. Germline CDR1 and CDR2: LGHNA and YSLEER. V shed 0 bases and J shed 4 bases, with 12 bases lying between them.

V gene TRBV12-1 combines with J gene TRBJ2-1; TRBD2, the table's D call, lacks a check against the DNA. TRBV12-1 is a listed pseudogene. This CDR3 spans 15 amino acids. The CDR3 reads CASSPGLERNNEQFF. The CDR3 DNA is TGTGCCAGCAGCCCGGGACTAGAAAGAAACAATGAGCAGTTCTTC.

The table lists this clonotype with a few counts. This chain links TRBV15 with TRBJ2-2; D tentatively fits TRBD1 or TRBD2 (5 bases each). Germline V gives CDR1 LNHNV, CDR2 YYDKDF (reference sequence). The CDR3 runs to 15 residues. The ends were cut back, 1 base at V and 3 bases at J, with 9 bases in the middle. CDR3 DNA sequence: TGTGCCACCAGCAGAGGGGACGGAGACACCGGGGAGCTGTTTTTT. Residues: CATSRGDGDTGELFF.

This clonotype was picked up a small number of times. The rearrangement uses TRBV7-9 and TRBJ1-5; 7 bases are shared with TRBD1. The J segment lost 6 bases and the V segment lost 5 bases, leaving 10 bases of the junction unmatched. The V gene's germline CDR1 is SEHNR and CDR2 FQNEAQ (reference sequence). The length of the CDR3 is 15 residues. CDR3 region: CASSPGQGGSQPQHF. Written as DNA, the CDR3 is TGTGCCAGCAGCCCTGGTCAGGGGGGGAGTCAGCCCCAGCATTTT.

The chain recombines TRBV7-3 with TRBJ2-2; the match to TRBD2 covers 8 bases. This CDR3 comprises 14 residues. The germline V gene encodes CDR1 SGHTA and CDR2 FQGTGA. V was clipped by 5 bases and J by 4 bases; unmatched bases: 3. CDR3 sequence reads: CASSNRGGTGELFF. CDR3 coding DNA: TGTGCCAGCAGCAATCGGGGGGGCACCGGGGAGCTGTTTTTT.

V and J are TRBV5-1 and TRBJ1-6, with no clear D. CDR3 length equals 14 residues. Trimming removed 1 base from V and 5 bases from J, with 7 bases in between. Germline-derived CDR1 and CDR2 are SGHRS and YFSETQ. The CDR3 loop reads CASSLPTDNSPLHF. CDR3 in DNA: TGCGCCAGCAGCTTGCCCACAGATAATTCACCCCTCCACTTT.

This sequence joins TRBV2 and TRBJ2-2; possible D gene TRBD2, 6 bases. CDR3 length equals 14 residues. Trimming stripped 6 bases from V and 9 bases from J, with 17 bases between. Per germline, CDR1 SNHLY and CDR2 FYNNEI. DNA of the CDR3: TGTGCCAGCAGGAACGACGGGGAGGTCCGGGAGCTGTTTTTT. Its protein product is CASRNDGEVRELFF.